Detailed here is one T cell receptor beta chain. Its antigen is currently unknown. Recent acute infections and vaccinations were absent in the healthy HIV-negative adult donors. Germline loops: CDR1 SNHLY, CDR2 FYNNEI. With V trimmed by 5 bases and J by 0 bases, 4 bases remained unmatched. The CDR3 length is 18 residues. This specimen comes from a study of shared clonotypes between healthy human individuals. Study in general: Researchers assigned three CD4 naive, three CD4 memory, two CD8 naive and one CD8 memory plate to each donor.

The method was immunoSEQ multiplex PCR; TCRdb's version includes in-frame clones alone and lacks a portion of them. In the table there are about 380,000 clones, 90% to 98% of which are singletons. The study's findings and limits: Unshared clonotypes carried lower generation probabilities than those common to all four donors. An effect of sequencing depth on clonotype sharing among donors was expected.

This chain links TRBV2 with TRBJ2-1, with 16 bases matching TRBD2. The sequencing sample was made of memory CD8+ T cells sorted from blood. Subset indicated: CD45RO+ cells pooled with CCR7-negative TemRA cells. This receptor was identified in a man aged 25-40 years in good health. The CDR3 loop is CASSLGLAGGSSYNEQFF. The DNA for the CDR3 is TGTGCCAGCAGTTTGGGACTAGCGGGGGGGAGCTCCTACAATGAGCAGTTCTTC.